Listed below are T cell receptor beta chains from one sample, sequenced in a study of T cell responses to AZD1222 COVID-19 vaccine. Clones were sequenced by immunoSEQ multiplex PCR, and TCRdb holds only the in-frame ones, with some missing. Of around 130,000 clones in the sample, about 93% were seen once. Source: peripheral blood, taken on day 0 of AZD1222 vaccination. The receptors were sampled from an adult in good health. CDR3s include the opening cysteine and the closing phenylalanine or tryptophan. The D gene is left open where the match is weak. Size is omitted from some rows. Given values are once, few, many or a class for expanded clones.

D	J	V	size	DNA	CDR3
TRBD1	TRBJ1-3	TRBV10-1	once	TGCGCCAGCAGGACCAAGACAGGGGTTAGCTCTGGAAACACCATATATTTT	CASRTKTGVSSGNTIYF
TRBD1	TRBJ1-3	TRBV5-1	once	TGCGCCAGCAGCTTGGGACAGGGGCCTGGAAACACCATATATTTT	CASSLGQGPGNTIYF
TRBD1	TRBJ1-3	TRBV11-2	.	TGTGCCAGCAGCTTAACGACAGGGTCCGGAAACACCATATATTTT	CASSLTTGSGNTIYF
.	TRBJ1-1	TRBV7-2	.	TGTGCCAGCAGCCCCCGGCTCTTTAACACTGAAGCTTTCTTT	CASSPRLFNTEAFF
TRBD1	TRBJ1-2	TRBV10-2	.	TGCGCCAGCAGTGAGTCGCAGGGGGAAGGCTATGGCTACACCTTC	CASSESQGEGYGYTF
.	TRBJ1-6	TRBV9	.	TGTGCCAGCAGCAAAGCGGGCAGGGACTCACCCCTCCACTTT	CASSKAGRDSPLHF
.	TRBJ1-5	TRBV15	.	TGTGCCACCGCACAAGACGAGGGAGCCGGGAGCAATCAGCCCCAGCATTTT	CATAQDEGAGSNQPQHF
TRBD1	TRBJ1-1	TRBV5-1	.	TGCGCCAGCAGCTTGGAGGGCAGGGGGAATACTGAAGCTTTCTTT	CASSLEGRGNTEAFF
TRBD1	TRBJ1-3	TRBV30	.	TGTGCCTGGAGTGGACAGGGTGGAAACACCATATATTTT	CAWSGQGGNTIYF
TRBD2	TRBJ2-7	TRBV18	.	TGTGCCACCACGGGCGGGAGGACGTTCTACGAGCAGTACTTC	CATTGGRTFYEQYF
.	TRBJ1-3	TRBV19	.	TGTGCCAGTAGCCGACTTAAGACTGTCAACACCATATATTTT	CASSRLKTVNTIYF
.	TRBJ1-6	TRBV19	.	TGTGCCAGTAGTCGTTCGACAGCCTCTCAATCACCCCTCCACTTT	CASSRSTASQSPLHF
.	TRBJ2-2	TRBV19	.	TGTGCCAGCACACTTAGGCGTAACACCGGGGAGCTGTTTTTT	CASTLRRNTGELFF
TRBD1	TRBJ1-2	TRBV7-6	.	TGTGCCAGCAGCCAGGGACAGAACTATGGCTACACCTTC	CASSQGQNYGYTF
TRBD2	TRBJ2-5	TRBV27	.	TGTGCCAGCAGTTTGGGAGGGAAGACCCAGTACTTC	CASSLGGKTQYF
.	TRBJ1-2	TRBV7-9	once	TGTGCCAGCAGCTCCCCGTCACTTGGGGACTATGGCTACACCTTC	CASSSPSLGDYGYTF
TRBD1	TRBJ2-2	TRBV7-6	.	TGTGCCAGCAGCTCTCGACAGGGCGGAACCGGGGAGCTGTTTTTT	CASSSRQGGTGELFF
TRBD1	TRBJ1-1	TRBV28	.	TGTGCCAGCCTGAATGGGGGACAGGGAGTTCTGAACACTGAAGCTTTCTTT	CASLNGGQGVLNTEAFF
.	TRBJ1-2	TRBV4-1	.	TGCGCCAGCAGCCCAGGGGACCGTGTCCTGGGCTACACCTTC	CASSPGDRVLGYTF
TRBD1	TRBJ1-1	TRBV20-1	.	TGCAGTGCTAGTCGGACAGGGTACACTGAAGCTTTCTTT	CSASRTGYTEAFF
.	TRBJ1-2	TRBV20-1	.	TGCAGTGCTAGTCCTCGGGACACATTCTATGGCTACACCTTC	CSASPRDTFYGYTF
.	TRBJ1-2	TRBV6-6	.	TGTGCCAGCAGTTACTCGGATGGCTACACCTTC	CASSYSDGYTF
TRBD2	TRBJ2-7	TRBV6-5	.	TGTGCCAGCAGTATGGGAGCGGGGGGGACGGGGGAGCAGTACTTC	CASSMGAGGTGEQYF
TRBD1	TRBJ1-1	TRBV5-4	.	TGTGCCAGCATCGTAGACAGGGGTGAAGCTTTCTTT	CASIVDRGEAFF
.	TRBJ1-1	TRBV18	.	TGTGCCAGCTCATCTACCTGGAACAGTAAGAACACTGAAGCTTTCTTT	CASSSTWNSKNTEAFF
TRBD1	TRBJ1-1	TRBV6-1	once	TGTGCCAGCAGTGAATTTACAGGGGTTGAAGCTTTCTTT	CASSEFTGVEAFF